This T cell receptor beta chain derives from a study of CD8 T cells in ankylosing spondylitis. Overall study results and limits: A motif of fewer than ten highly homologous TCR beta variants was seen as apparently characteristic of ankylosing spondylitis blood. Matched synovial fluid from ankylosing spondylitis patients was reported to be enriched for disease-linked clones.

Notes on this clonotype: Antigen unknown.

MiXCR, run by TCRdb on the 5' RACE reads, gives a single entry per CDR3 protein. The sample consists of around 450,000 distinct CDR3 sequences, roughly a quarter of them appearing once. The CDR3 extends over 14 amino acids. From germline, CDR1 is MDHEN and CDR2 SYDVKM. The V and J ends lost 4 bases and 5 bases respectively, with 14 bases between them. This chain links TRBV28 with TRBJ1-2; D remains ambiguous. The receptor's source is a male donor with ankylosing spondylitis. Sequenced sample: blood, either unsorted or a sorted T cell fraction (not recorded which). CDR3 nucleotide sequence: TGTGCCAGCAGTTCCGCTGACCCCTCATATGGCTACACCTTC. Its protein is CASSSADPSYGYTF.